This T cell receptor beta chain was documented in a study of CD8 T cells in ankylosing spondylitis. CDR1 is SEHNR and CDR2 is FQNEAQ in the germline V gene (reference sequence). This CDR3 comprises 14 residues. V was cut by 5 bases and J by 3 bases, with 10 bases left in between. TCRdb redid the calling of the 5' RACE reads with MiXCR, one entry per CDR3 protein. The sample holds hundreds of thousands of distinct CDR3 sequences, roughly 10% seen once. General study findings and limits: Earlier reports found some motif variants in synovial fluid and blood in reactive arthritis. What seemed typical of ankylosing spondylitis blood was a TCR beta motif built from about 8 highly homologous variants. The clones that were linked to disease were reported to be significantly enriched in matched synovial fluid samples from ankylosing spondylitis patients.

In regard to this clonotype: Its target is not known.

This chain uses TRBV7-9 with TRBJ2-2; D unclear. Material for sequencing was blood, either unsorted or a sorted T cell fraction (not recorded which). The receptor comes from a male donor with ankylosing spondylitis. In nucleotides, the CDR3 is TGTGCCAGCAGCCTCCAGATGGACACCGGGGAGCTGTTTTTT. This codes for CASSLQMDTGELFF.